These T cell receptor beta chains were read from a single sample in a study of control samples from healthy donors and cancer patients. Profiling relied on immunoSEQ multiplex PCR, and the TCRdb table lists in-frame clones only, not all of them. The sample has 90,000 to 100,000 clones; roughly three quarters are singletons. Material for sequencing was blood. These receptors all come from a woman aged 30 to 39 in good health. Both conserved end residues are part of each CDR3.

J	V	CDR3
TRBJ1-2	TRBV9	CASSVAKDRIYGYTF
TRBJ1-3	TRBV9	CASSGTGGRDISGNTIYF
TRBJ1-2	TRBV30	CAWSVQSNYGYTF
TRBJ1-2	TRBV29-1	CSVRTANYNYGYTF
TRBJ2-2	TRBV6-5	CASSYSGVVGELFF
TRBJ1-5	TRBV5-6	CASSARTGAVQPQHF
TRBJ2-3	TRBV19	CASSMEAGGLDTQYF
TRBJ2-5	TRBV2	CASRTVETQYF
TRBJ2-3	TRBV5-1	CASSLEAGTDTQYF
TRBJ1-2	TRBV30	CAWSPPGQGGYTF
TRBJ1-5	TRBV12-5	CASGSLSGTGSNQPQHF
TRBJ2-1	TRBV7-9	CASSGGYNEQFF
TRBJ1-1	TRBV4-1	CASSQVGEAAEAFF
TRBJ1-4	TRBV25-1	CAPTTGNEKLFF
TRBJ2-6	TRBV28	CASSPQDSGSGANVLTF